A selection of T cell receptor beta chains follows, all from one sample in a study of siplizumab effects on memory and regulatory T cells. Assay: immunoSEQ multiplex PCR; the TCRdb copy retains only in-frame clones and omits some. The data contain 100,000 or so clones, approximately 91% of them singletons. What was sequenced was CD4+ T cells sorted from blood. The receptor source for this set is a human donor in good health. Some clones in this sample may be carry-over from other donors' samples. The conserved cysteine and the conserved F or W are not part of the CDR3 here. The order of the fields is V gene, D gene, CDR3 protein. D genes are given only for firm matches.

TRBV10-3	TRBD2	AISESIAGGLSYEQY
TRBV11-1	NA	ASSSYGWTARSGANVLT
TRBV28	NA	ASSSPVRNNEQF
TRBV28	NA	AVMRRDNEKLF
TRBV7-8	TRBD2	ASSLGLAGGAREQY
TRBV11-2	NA	ASSLDLLRSTRETQY
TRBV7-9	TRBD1	ASSLALSGGPRGNEQF
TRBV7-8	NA	ASSFGQRTDTQY
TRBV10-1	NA	ASSESGKYNEQF
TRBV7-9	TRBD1	ATSSGTGTFADTQY
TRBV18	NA	ASSTKNPTGEKLF
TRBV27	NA	ASSSNRGNTIY
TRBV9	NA	ASSVGTVSEQF
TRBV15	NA	ATSRDLGFSNQPQH
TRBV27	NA	ASRSSGGGTDTQY
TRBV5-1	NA	ASSGQGWVAGETQY
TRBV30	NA	AWSVGGATGELF
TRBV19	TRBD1	ASSIVGTGGNEQF
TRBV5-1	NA	ASSLAGGATNEKLF
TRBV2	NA	ASSTGPNTGELF
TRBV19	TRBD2	ASSTPGLVTGELF
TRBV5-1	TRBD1	ASSTGQGYTGELF
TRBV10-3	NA	AIGVEGGGETQY
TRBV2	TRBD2	ASTPGGSRSYEQY
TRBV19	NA	ASSIETSSYNEQF
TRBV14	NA	ASSQFPGDSSGNTIY
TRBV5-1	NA	ASSLGGSNQPQH
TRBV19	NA	ASKSGGGSYEQY
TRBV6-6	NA	ASSYSARVEDYGYT
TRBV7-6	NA	ASSLALAVLSYEQF
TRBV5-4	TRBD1	ASSSKGAPDTQY
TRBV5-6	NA	ASSSKMTSTDTQY
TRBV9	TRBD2	ASSVGGLAGRDTQY
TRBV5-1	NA	ASSLRGLEGRQGNTIY
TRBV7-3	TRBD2	ASSLSDSGRARYSEQF
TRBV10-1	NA	ASSENRDSSYT
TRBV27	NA	ASSSLSMNTGELF
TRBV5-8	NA	ASTLGLGNTEAF
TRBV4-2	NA	ASRQGTSTDTQY
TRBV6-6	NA	ASSRDRTANTEAF